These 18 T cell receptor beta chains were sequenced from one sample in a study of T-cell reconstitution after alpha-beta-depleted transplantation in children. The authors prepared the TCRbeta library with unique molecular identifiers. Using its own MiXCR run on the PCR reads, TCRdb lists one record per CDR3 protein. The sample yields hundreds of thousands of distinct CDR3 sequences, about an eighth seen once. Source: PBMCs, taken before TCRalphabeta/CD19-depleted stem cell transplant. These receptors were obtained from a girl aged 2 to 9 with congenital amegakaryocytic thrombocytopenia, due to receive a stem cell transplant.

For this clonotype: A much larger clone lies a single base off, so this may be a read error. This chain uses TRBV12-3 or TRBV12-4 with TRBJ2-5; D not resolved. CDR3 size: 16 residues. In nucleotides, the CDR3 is TGTGCCAGCAGTCCTCAGACAACCCGGTACCAAGGGACCCAGTACTTC. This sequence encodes CASSPQTTRYQGTQYF.

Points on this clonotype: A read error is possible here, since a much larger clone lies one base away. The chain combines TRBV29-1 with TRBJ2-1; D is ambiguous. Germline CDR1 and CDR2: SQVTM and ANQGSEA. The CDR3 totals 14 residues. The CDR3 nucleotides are TGCAGCGCAAATCCCCTCGACCGTCCCAATGTGCAGTTCTTC. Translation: CSANPLDRPNVQFF.

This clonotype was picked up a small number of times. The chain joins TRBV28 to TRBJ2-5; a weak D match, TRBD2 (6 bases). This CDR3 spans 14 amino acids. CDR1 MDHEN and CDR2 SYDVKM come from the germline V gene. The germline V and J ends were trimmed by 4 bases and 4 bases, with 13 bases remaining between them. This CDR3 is CASSSTGLGETQYF. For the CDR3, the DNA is TGTGCCAGCAGTTCAACGGGACTGGGAGAGACCCAGTACTTC.

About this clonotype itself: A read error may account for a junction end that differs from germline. The chain's CDR3 is CSARDDTFGEQYF. Here the CDR3 DNA reads TGCAGTGCCAGAGATGACACCTTCGGAGAGCAGTACTTC. The chain uses TRBV20-1 and TRBJ2-7, with D unclear. Per the germline V gene, CDR1 is DFQATT and CDR2 is SNEGSKA (reference sequence). The length of the CDR3 is 13 residues.

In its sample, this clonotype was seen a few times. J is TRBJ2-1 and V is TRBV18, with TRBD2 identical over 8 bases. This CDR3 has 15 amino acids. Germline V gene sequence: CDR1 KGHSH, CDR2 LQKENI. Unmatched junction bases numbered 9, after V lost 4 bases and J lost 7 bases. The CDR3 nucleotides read TGTGCCAGCTCACTAGGGGTTAGCGGGATTAATGAGCAGTTCTTC. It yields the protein CASSLGVSGINEQFF.

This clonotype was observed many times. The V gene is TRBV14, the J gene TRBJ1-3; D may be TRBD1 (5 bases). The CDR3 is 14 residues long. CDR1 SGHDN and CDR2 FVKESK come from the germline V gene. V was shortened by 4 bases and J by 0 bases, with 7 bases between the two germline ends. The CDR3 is CASSRDFSGNTIYF. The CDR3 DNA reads TGTGCCAGCAGCCGGGACTTCTCTGGAAACACCATATATTTT.

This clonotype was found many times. The CDR3 DNA sequence: TGTGCCAGCAGTTACTCCCTCGTAGATACGCAGTATTTT. Translating gives CASSYSLVDTQYF. The gene calls are TRBV6-2 or TRBV6-3 and TRBJ2-3; D gene ambiguous. This CDR3 has 13 residues. Germline assignment: CDR1 MNHEY and CDR2 SVGEGT. Trimming cost V 0 bases and J 5 bases, with 6 bases left between them.

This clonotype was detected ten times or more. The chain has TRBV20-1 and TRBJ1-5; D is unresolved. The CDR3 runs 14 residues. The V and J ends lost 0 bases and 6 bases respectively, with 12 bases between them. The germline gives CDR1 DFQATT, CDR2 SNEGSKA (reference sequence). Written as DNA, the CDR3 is TGCAGTGCTAGAGAACAGCAAAACTCTCAGCCCCAGCATTTT. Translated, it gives CSAREQQNSQPQHF.

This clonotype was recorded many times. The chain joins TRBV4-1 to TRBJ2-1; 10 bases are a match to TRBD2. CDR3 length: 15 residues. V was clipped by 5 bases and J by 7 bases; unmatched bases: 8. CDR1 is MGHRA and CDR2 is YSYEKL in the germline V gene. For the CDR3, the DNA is TGCGCCAGCAGCAGAGCGGGAGGGCCGGAAAATGAGCAGTTCTTC. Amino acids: CASSRAGGPENEQFF.

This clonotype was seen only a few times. CDR3 residues: CASGKLAWGQPYEQYF. Written as DNA, the CDR3 is TGTGCCAGCGGTAAGCTTGCGTGGGGCCAACCCTACGAGCAGTACTTC. The chain carries TRBV12-3 or TRBV12-4 and TRBJ2-7, with D possibly being TRBD1 (5 bases). This CDR3 is 16 amino acids long. The ends were cut back, 8 bases at V and 2 bases at J, with 22 bases in the middle.

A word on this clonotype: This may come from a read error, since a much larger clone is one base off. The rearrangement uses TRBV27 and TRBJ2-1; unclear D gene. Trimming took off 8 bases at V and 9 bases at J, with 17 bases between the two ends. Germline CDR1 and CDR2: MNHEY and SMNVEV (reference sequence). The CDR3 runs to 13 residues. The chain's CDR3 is CASGRTVNLEQFF. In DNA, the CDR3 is TGTGCCAGCGGTCGGACCGTGAATCTTGAGCAGTTCTTC.

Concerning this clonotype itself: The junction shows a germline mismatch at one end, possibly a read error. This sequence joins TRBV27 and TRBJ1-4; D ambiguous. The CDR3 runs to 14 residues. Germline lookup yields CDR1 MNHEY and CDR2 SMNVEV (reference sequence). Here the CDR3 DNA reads TGTGCCAGCAGTAAGCGAAGGGTCGGTGAAAAACTGTCTTTT. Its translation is CASSKRRVGEKLSF.

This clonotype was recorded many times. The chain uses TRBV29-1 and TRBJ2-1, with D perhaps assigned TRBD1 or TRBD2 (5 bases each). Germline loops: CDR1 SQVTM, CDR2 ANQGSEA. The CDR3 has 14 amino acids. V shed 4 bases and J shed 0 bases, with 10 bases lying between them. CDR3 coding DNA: TGCAGCGTTGCTTCGGGACCCTCCTACAATGAGCAGTTCTTC. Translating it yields CSVASGPSYNEQFF.

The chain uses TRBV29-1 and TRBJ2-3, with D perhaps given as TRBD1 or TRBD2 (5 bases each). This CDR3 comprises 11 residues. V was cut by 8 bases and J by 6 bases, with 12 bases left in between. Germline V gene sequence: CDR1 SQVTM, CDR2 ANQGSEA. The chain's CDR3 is CSSLRGDTQYF. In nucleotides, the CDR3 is TGCAGCAGTTTGAGGGGTGATACGCAGTATTTT.

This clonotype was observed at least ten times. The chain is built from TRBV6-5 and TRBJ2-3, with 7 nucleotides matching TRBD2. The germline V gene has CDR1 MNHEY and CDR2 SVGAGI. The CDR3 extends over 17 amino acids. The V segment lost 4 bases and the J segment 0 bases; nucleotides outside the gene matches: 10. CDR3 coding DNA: TGTGCCAGCAGTTCGACCAGGCTAGCGGCTAGCACAGATACGCAGTATTTT. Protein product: CASSSTRLAASTDTQYF.

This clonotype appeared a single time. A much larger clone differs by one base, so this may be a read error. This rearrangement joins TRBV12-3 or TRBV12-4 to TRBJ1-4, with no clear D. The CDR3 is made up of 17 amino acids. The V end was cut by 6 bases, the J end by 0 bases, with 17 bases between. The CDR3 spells CASSLHGLVATNEKLFF. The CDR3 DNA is TGTGCCAGCAGCCTACACGGGCTAGTTGCAACTAATGAAAAACTGTTTTTT.

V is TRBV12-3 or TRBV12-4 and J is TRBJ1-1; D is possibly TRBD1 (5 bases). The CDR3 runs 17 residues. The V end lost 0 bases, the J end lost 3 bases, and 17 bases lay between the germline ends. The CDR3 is CASSLAGVWRMDTEAFF. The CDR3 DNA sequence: TGTGCCAGCAGTTTAGCGGGGGTGTGGAGAATGGACACTGAAGCTTTCTTT.

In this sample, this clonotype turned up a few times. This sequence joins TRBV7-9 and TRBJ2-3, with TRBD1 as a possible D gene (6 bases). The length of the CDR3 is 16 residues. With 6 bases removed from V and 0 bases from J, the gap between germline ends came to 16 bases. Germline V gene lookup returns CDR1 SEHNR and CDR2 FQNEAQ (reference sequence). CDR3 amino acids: CASSSQGRLSTDTQYF. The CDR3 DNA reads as TGTGCCAGCAGTTCCCAGGGGCGCCTAAGCACAGATACGCAGTATTTT.